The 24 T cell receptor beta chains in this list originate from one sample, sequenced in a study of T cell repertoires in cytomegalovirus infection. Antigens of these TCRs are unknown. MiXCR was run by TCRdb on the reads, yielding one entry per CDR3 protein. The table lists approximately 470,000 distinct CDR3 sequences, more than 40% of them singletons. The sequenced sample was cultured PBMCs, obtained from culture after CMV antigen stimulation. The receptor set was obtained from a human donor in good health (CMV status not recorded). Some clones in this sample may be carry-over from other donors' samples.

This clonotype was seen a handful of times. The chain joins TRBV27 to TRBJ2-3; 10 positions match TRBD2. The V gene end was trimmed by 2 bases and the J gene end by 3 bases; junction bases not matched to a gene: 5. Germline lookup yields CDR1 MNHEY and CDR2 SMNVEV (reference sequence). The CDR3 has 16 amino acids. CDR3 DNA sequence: TGTGCCAGCAGTTTAACTCCTAGCGGGGGTACAGATACGCAGTATTTT. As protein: CASSLTPSGGTDTQYF.

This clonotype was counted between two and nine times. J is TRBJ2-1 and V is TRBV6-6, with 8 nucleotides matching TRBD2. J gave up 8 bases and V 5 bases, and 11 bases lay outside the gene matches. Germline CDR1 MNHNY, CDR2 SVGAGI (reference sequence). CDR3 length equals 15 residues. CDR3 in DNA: TGTGCCAGCAGTCATCTAAGCGGGAGAGTCGATGAGCAGTTCTTC. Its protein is CASSHLSGRVDEQFF.

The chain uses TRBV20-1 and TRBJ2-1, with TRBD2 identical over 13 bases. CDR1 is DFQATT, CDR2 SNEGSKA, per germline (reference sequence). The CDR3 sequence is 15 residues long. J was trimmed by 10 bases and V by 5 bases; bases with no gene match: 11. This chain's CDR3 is CSAVITSGGGEEQFF. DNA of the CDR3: TGCAGTGCTGTCATAACTAGCGGGGGGGGGGAGGAGCAGTTCTTC.

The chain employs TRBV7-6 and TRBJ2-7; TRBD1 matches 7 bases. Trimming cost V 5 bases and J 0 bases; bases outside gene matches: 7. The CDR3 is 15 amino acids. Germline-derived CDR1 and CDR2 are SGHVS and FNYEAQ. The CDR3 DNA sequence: TGTGCCAGCAGCGCTGGGACAGCTAGCTCCTACGAGCAGTACTTC. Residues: CASSAGTASSYEQYF.

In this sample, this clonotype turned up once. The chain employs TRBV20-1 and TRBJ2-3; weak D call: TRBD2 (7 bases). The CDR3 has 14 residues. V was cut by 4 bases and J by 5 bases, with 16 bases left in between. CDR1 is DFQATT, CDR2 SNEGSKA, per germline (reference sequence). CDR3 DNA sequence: TGCAGTGCTACTGGGGGGGCCGGTAGAGATACGCAGTATTTT. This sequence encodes CSATGGAGRDTQYF.

Here the CDR3 reads CATPTGPPDIQYF. In nucleotides, the CDR3 is TGTGCCACCCCAACAGGGCCCCCGGACATTCAGTACTTC. V gene TRBV27 combines with J gene TRBJ2-4, with D perhaps TRBD1 (6 bases). CDR3 size: 13 residues. Trimming stripped 10 bases from V and 8 bases from J, with 18 bases between. Germline V gene lookup returns CDR1 MNHEY and CDR2 SMNVEV (reference sequence).

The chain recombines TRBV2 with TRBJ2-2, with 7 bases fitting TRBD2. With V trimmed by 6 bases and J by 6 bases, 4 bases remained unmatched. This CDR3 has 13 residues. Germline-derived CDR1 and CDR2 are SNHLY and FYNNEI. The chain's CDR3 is CASSGLAAGELFF. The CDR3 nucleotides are TGTGCCAGCAGCGGGCTAGCGGCCGGGGAGCTGTTTTTT.

The CDR3 bases are TGTGCCACCAGTGACGCATGGACAGGGTCGGATACGCAGTATTTT. Protein: CATSDAWTGSDTQYF. This chain uses TRBV24-1 with TRBJ2-3; 8 positions match TRBD1. The V gene's germline CDR1 is KGHDR and CDR2 SFDVKD. Germline trimming cut 4 bases from V and 6 bases from J; bases unmatched to any gene: 8. The CDR3 covers 15 residues.

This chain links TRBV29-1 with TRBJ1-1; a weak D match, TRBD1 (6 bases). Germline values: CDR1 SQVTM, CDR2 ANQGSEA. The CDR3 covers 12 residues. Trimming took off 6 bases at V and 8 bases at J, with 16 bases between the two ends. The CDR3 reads CSVLDSKREAFF. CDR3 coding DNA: TGCAGCGTCTTGGACAGTAAACGGGAAGCTTTCTTT.

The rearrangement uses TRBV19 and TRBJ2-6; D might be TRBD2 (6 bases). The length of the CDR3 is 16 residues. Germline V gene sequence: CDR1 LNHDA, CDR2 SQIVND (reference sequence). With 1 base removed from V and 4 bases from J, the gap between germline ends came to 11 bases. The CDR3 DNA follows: TGTGCCAGTAGTATAGGCCCTGCGGGAGGGGCCAACGTCCTGACTTTC. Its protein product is CASSIGPAGGANVLTF. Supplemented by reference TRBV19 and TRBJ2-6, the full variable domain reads DGGITQSPKYLFRKEGQNVTLSCEQNLNHDAMYWYRQDPGQGLRLIYYSQIVNDFQKGDIAEGYSVSREKKESFPLTVTSAQKNPTAFYLCASSIGPAGGANVLTFGAGSRLTVL.

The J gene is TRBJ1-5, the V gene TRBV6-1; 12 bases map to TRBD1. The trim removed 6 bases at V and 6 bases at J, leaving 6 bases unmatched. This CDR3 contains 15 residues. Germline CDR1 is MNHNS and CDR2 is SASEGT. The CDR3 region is CASRAGTGGIQPQHF. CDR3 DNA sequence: TGTGCCAGCAGGGCCGGGACAGGGGGCATTCAGCCCCAGCATTTT.

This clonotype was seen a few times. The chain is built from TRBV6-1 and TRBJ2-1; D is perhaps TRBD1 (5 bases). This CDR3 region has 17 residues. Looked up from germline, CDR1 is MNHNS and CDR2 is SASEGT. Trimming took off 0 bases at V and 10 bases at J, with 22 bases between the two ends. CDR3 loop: CASSEAFRTSRQWEQFF. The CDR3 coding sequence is TGTGCCAGCAGTGAAGCCTTTAGGACCTCGCGACAGTGGGAGCAGTTCTTC.

The CDR3 DNA follows: TGTGCCAGCGCGGGAGACGGCTATGAGCAGTTCTTC. Encoded protein: CASAGDGYEQFF. The chain uses TRBV2 and TRBJ2-1; 7 nucleotides align to TRBD2. The J segment lost 8 bases and the V segment lost 8 bases, leaving 6 bases of the junction unmatched. This CDR3 has 12 amino acids. Germline V CDR1 and CDR2: SNHLY, FYNNEI.

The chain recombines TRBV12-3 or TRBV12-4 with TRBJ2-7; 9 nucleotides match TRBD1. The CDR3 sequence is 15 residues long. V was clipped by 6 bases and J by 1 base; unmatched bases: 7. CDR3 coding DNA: TGTGCCAGCAGGCCCGGGACAGGGAGGTCCTACGAGCAGTACTTC. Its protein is CASRPGTGRSYEQYF.

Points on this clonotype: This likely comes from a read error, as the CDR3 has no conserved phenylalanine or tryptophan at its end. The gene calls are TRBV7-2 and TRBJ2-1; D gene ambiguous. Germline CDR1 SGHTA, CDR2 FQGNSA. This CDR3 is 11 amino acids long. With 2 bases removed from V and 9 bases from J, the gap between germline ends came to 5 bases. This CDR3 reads CASSLRIEQFL. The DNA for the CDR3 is TGTGCCAGCAGCTTACGTATTGAGCAGTTCTTA.

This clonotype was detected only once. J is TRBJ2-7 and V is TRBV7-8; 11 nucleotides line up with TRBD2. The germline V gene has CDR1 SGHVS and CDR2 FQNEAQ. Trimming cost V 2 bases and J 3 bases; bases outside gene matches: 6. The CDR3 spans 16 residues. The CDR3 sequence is CASSLFGTSGVYEQYF. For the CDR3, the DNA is TGTGCCAGCAGCTTATTCGGGACTAGCGGCGTCTACGAGCAGTACTTC. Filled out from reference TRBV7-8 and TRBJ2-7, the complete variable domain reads GAGVSQSPRYKVAKRGQDVALRCDPISGHVSLFWYQQALGQGPEFLTYFQNEAQLDKSGLPSDRFFAERPEGSVSTLKIQRTQQEDSAVYLCASSLFGTSGVYEQYFGPGTRLTVT.

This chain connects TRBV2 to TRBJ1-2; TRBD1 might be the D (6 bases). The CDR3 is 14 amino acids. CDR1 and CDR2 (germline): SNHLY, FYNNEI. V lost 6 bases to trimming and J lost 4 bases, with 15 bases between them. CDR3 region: CASSYDKGGYGYTF. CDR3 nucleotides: TGTGCCAGCAGCTACGATAAGGGGGGCTATGGCTACACCTTC.

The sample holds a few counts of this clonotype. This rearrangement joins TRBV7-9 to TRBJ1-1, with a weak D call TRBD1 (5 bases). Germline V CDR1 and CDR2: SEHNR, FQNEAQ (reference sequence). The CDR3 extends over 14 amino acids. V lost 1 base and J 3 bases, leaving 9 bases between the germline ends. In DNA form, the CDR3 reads TGTGCCAGCAGCTTAGGGGGGGTTGACACTGAAGCTTTCTTT. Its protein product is CASSLGGVDTEAFF.

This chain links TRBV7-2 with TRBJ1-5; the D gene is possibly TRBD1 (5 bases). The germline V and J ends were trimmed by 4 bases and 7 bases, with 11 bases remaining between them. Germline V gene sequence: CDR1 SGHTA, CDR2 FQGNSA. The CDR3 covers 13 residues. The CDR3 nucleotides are TGTACCAGCAGCTCGGGGACGTTCCAGCCCCAGCATTTT. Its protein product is CTSSSGTFQPQHF.

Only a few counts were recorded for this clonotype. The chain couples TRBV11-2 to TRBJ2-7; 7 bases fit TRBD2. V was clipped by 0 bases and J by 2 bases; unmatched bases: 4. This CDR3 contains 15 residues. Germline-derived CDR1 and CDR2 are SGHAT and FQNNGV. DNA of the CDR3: TGTGCCAGCAGCTTAGAGGGGGGGGAAACCTACGAGCAGTACTTC. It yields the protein CASSLEGGETYEQYF.

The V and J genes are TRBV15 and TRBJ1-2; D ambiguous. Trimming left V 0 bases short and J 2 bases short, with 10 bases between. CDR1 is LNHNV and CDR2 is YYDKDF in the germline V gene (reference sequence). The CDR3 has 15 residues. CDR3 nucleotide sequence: TGTGCCACCAGCAGAGATCGCTATTCGAACTATGGCTACACCTTC. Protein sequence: CATSRDRYSNYGYTF.

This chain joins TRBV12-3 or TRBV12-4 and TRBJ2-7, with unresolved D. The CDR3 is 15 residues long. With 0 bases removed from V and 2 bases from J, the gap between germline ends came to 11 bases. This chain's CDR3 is CASSLASGPPYEQYF. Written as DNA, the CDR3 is TGTGCCAGCAGTTTAGCGTCGGGTCCCCCCTACGAGCAGTACTTC.

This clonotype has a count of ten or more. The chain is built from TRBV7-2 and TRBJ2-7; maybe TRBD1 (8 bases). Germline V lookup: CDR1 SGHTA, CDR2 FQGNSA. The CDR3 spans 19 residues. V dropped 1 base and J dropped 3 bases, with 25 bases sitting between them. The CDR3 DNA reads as TGTGCCAGCAGCTTAGTAGGGGGGGGGACAGGAATACACGGCTACGAGCAGTACTTC. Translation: CASSLVGGGTGIHGYEQYF.

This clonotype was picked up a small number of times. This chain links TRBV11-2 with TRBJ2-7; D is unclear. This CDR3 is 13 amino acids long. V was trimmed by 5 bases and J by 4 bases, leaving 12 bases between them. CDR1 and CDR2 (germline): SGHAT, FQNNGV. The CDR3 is CASSSWTVYEQYF. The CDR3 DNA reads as TGTGCCAGCAGCAGCTGGACGGTGTACGAGCAGTACTTC.